These T cell receptor beta chains were read from a single sample in a study of OX40 agonist ivuxolimab in advanced cancers. Assay: immunoSEQ multiplex PCR; the TCRdb copy retains only in-frame clones and omits some. Here the sample spans 25,000 to 40,000 clones, roughly 81% being singletons. Source: CD4+ or CD8+ T cells sorted from blood, taken in a trial of the OX40 agonist ivuxolimab. These receptors all come from an adult with an advanced solid tumor such as melanoma, head and neck, liver or kidney cancer. CDR3s include the opening cysteine and the closing phenylalanine or tryptophan. A D gene is named only where the DNA matches it firmly. Size is omitted from some rows. Given values are once, few, many or a class for expanded clones.

v_gene,j_gene,d_gene,abundance,len,CDR3aa,CDR3nt
TRBV6-5,TRBJ2-1,TRBD2,.,16,CASSYLAGGRVNEQFF,TGTGCCAGCAGTTACCTAGCGGGGGGCCGGGTAAATGAGCAGTTCTTC
TRBV7-8,TRBJ1-2,TRBD1,once,15,CASSSWDRGGYGYTF,TGTGCCAGCAGCTCTTGGGACAGGGGAGGCTATGGCTACACCTTC
TRBV7-2,TRBJ1-1,.,.,14,CASSSRGLGTEAFF,TGTGCCAGCAGCTCCCGGGGTTTGGGCACTGAAGCTTTCTTT
TRBV27,TRBJ2-3,TRBD1,few,14,CASSYRGASPTQYF,TGTGCCAGCAGCTACAGGGGGGCGAGCCCTACGCAGTATTTT
TRBV30,TRBJ1-1,.,few,13,CAWGEQLNTEAFF,TGTGCCTGGGGGGAACAGCTGAACACTGAAGCTTTCTTT
TRBV7-9,TRBJ2-1,.,.,14,CASSSKWASLEQFF,TGTGCCAGCAGCTCGAAATGGGCTAGTCTAGAGCAGTTCTTC
TRBV7-2,TRBJ2-5,.,.,14,CASSLSPGKETQYF,TGTGCCAGCAGCTTAAGTCCGGGGAAAGAGACCCAGTACTTC
TRBV29-1,TRBJ1-1,.,.,12,CSVERQNTEAFF,TGCAGCGTTGAGAGGCAGAACACTGAAGCTTTCTTT
TRBV15,TRBJ2-7,.,.,19,CATSRETPLQGLSSYEQYF,TGTGCCACCAGCAGAGAGACCCCCTTACAGGGCCTGAGCTCCTACGAGCAGTACTTC
TRBV19,TRBJ1-5,TRBD1,.,16,CASSMGAGGNNQPQHF,TGTGCCAGTAGTATGGGTGCAGGGGGGAACAATCAGCCCCAGCATTTT
TRBV7-3,TRBJ1-2,.,.,13,CASSLTASYGYTF,TGTGCCAGCAGCTTGACAGCCTCCTATGGCTACACCTTC
TRBV10-1,TRBJ1-2,.,medium-sized,14,CAIKCSLTNYGYTF,TGCGCCATCAAGTGCAGCTTAACTAACTATGGCTACACCTTC
TRBV18,TRBJ2-5,TRBD2,.,16,CASSPPVAGGQETQYF,TGTGCCAGCTCACCACCTGTAGCGGGAGGGCAAGAGACCCAGTACTTC
TRBV6-1,TRBJ1-2,.,few,15,CASSENLSGAYGYTF,TGTGCCAGCAGTGAAAACTTATCTGGGGCCTATGGCTACACCTTC
TRBV21-1,TRBJ2-7,.,.,14,CASSMGQTNYEQYF,TGTGCCAGCAGTATGGGACAGACCAACTACGAGCAGTACTTC
TRBV7-2,TRBJ2-1,.,few,14,CASSLAGTYNEQFF,TGTGCCAGCAGCTTAGCGGGAACCTACAATGAGCAGTTCTTC
TRBV11-2,TRBJ1-6,.,.,16,CASSRPAGWGGSPLHF,TGTGCCAGCAGCCGGCCGGCAGGTTGGGGTGGTTCACCCCTCCACTTT
TRBV7-2,TRBJ2-7,TRBD1,.,15,CASRATGGAFYEQYF,TGTGCCAGCAGAGCTACAGGGGGCGCGTTCTACGAGCAGTACTTC
TRBV7-2,TRBJ1-3,.,.,18,CASSLAGEGPARGNTIYF,TGTGCCAGCAGCTTAGCGGGGGAGGGCCCTGCCCGTGGAAACACCATATATTTT
TRBV7-9,TRBJ1-4,.,.,15,CASSLAGASNEKLFF,TGTGCCAGCAGCCTCGCAGGAGCGTCTAATGAAAAACTGTTTTTT
TRBV7-2,TRBJ2-7,TRBD1,.,14,CASSVRQGAREQYF,TGTGCCAGCAGCGTCCGACAGGGGGCGCGGGAGCAGTACTTC
TRBV7-6,TRBJ2-5,TRBD2,.,16,CASSSIAGGHQETQYF,TGTGCCAGCAGCTCAATAGCGGGAGGGCACCAAGAGACCCAGTACTTC
TRBV28,TRBJ2-7,TRBD1,.,15,CASRPTGTGGYQQYF,TGTGCCAGCAGACCCACCGGGACAGGGGGCTATCAGCAGTACTTC
TRBV4-2,TRBJ2-3,TRBD2,.,15,CASSQSGTSGLTGYF,TGTGCCAGCAGCCAATCAGGGACTAGCGGTCTCACTGGATATTTT
TRBV28,TRBJ1-4,TRBD1,once,16,CASSPSRTGGSEKLFF,TGTGCCAGCAGTCCAAGCAGGACAGGGGGGAGTGAAAAACTGTTTTTT
TRBV5-6,TRBJ2-7,TRBD1,.,15,CASSLAGQASYEQYF,TGTGCCAGCAGCTTGGCGGGACAGGCTTCCTACGAGCAGTACTTC
TRBV19,TRBJ1-2,.,few,13,CASSSNRVYGYTF,TGTGCCAGTAGTTCCAACAGGGTGTATGGCTACACCTTC
TRBV30,TRBJ2-2,.,.,16,CAWSIGGGANTGELFF,TGTGCCTGGAGTATAGGGGGGGGTGCGAACACCGGGGAGCTGTTTTTT
TRBV4-2,TRBJ2-7,.,.,15,CASSRDASSTYEQYF,TGTGCCAGCAGCCGAGATGCTAGCTCAACCTACGAGCAGTACTTC
TRBV19,TRBJ1-2,.,.,12,CASSRQVYGYTF,TGTGCCAGTAGTCGACAGGTCTATGGCTACACCTTC
TRBV2,TRBJ2-7,.,.,15,CASSSTILLSYEQYF,TGTGCCAGCAGTTCGACCATACTCCTAAGCTACGAGCAGTACTTC
TRBV10-1,TRBJ2-7,TRBD2,.,14,CASSGGGGSYEQYF,TGCGCCAGCAGTGGCGGCGGGGGCTCCTACGAGCAGTACTTC
TRBV28,TRBJ1-1,.,.,16,CASSLEAAGGKTEAFF,TGTGCCAGCAGTTTAGAGGCCGCGGGGGGGAAAACTGAAGCTTTCTTT
TRBV7-8,TRBJ2-6,.,.,15,CASLNGFGGANVLTF,TGTGCCAGCCTTAACGGGTTTGGTGGGGCCAACGTCCTGACTTTC
TRBV4-1,TRBJ1-2,.,.,12,CASSQEGKGYTF,TGCGCCAGCAGCCAAGAGGGGAAAGGGTACACCTTC
TRBV5-5,TRBJ1-1,.,.,15,CASMPQRQLNTEAFF,TGTGCCAGCATGCCCCAGAGACAGTTGAACACTGAAGCTTTCTTT
TRBV5-1,TRBJ2-5,.,.,14,CASWPGGAEKTQYF,TGCGCCAGCTGGCCCGGGGGTGCGGAGAAGACCCAGTACTTC
TRBV7-2,TRBJ1-4,.,.,14,CASSSDGLNEKLFF,TGTGCCAGCAGCTCGGACGGTTTAAATGAAAAACTGTTTTTT
TRBV7-2,TRBJ1-6,.,few,15,CASSLQGLGSSPLHF,TGTGCCAGCAGCTTACAGGGTTTGGGTTCTTCACCCCTCCACTTT
TRBV28,TRBJ2-5,.,.,13,CASKRDFSGTQYF,TGTGCCAGCAAACGGGACTTCAGCGGGACCCAGTACTTC
TRBV7-3,TRBJ2-3,.,.,16,CASRATASHLTDTQYF,TGTGCCAGCAGAGCCACGGCGTCCCACCTCACAGATACGCAGTATTTT
TRBV7-2,TRBJ1-2,.,.,12,CASSFGVYGYTF,TGTGCCAGCAGCTTTGGAGTGTATGGCTACACCTTC
TRBV11-3,TRBJ2-2,.,.,13,CASSLQGAGELFF,TGTGCCAGCAGCTTACAGGGAGCCGGGGAGCTGTTTTTT
TRBV7-2,TRBJ2-6,.,.,15,CASTSPGTGANVLTF,TGTGCCAGCACCTCCCCAGGTACCGGGGCCAACGTCCTGACTTTC
TRBV6-1,TRBJ1-5,TRBD1,.,13,CASLTGRNQPQHF,TGTGCCAGCCTGACAGGGAGAAATCAGCCCCAGCATTTT
TRBV5-1,TRBJ2-7,.,.,16,CASSLGQKKRAYEQYF,TGCGCCAGCAGCTTGGGACAGAAAAAAAGGGCCTACGAGCAGTACTTC
TRBV6-6,TRBJ1-1,TRBD1,.,15,CASSLVQGAGTEAFF,TGTGCCAGCAGTTTAGTACAGGGGGCGGGCACTGAAGCTTTCTTT
TRBV5-1,TRBJ2-7,.,.,13,CASSLDVVWEQYF,TGCGCCAGCAGCTTGGACGTAGTATGGGAGCAGTACTTC